This TCR beta chain was obtained from a study of CD8+CD57+ T cells in acquired aplastic anemia. Profiling of TCR beta VDJ combinations and CDR3 sequences used genomic DNA as template. One entry per CDR3 protein results from TCRdb running MiXCR on the reads. This table holds fewer than 250,000 distinct CDR3 sequences, approximately 51% found once. An expansion of CD8+CD57+ cells by flow cytometry had been shown in patients chosen for sequencing. CDR1 is SNHLY, CDR2 FYNNEI, per germline. The CDR3 is 13 residues long. As regards this clonotype: It may be a read error: a sequence one base away is much more abundant.

The specimen sequenced was sorted CD4+, CD8+, or CD8+CD57+ T cells (not recorded which) from PBMCs. The clonotype originates from a human donor with aplastic anemia. The chain has TRBV2 and TRBJ1-5; D unclear. CDR3 in amino acids: CASGESQFGPQRF. The DNA of the CDR3 is TGTGCCAGCGGTGAAAGTCAGTTTGGGCCCCAGCGTTTT. Full variable domain (remainder filled in from reference TRBV2 and TRBJ1-5): EPEVTQTPSHQVTQMGQEVILRCVPISNHLYFYWYRQILGQKVEFLVSFYNNEISEKSEIFDDQFSVERPDGSNFTLKIRSTKLEDSAMYFCASGESQFGPQRFGDGTRLSIL.